Below, 10 T cell receptor beta chains from the same sample are listed, as sequenced in a study of T cells in Graves' hyperthyroidism and ophthalmopathy. Researchers took RNA transcripts and amplified the TCR beta CDR3 regions from them. The TCR CDR3 was amplified in a first-round RT-PCR using the HTBI primer set. One entry per CDR3 protein, called by TCRdb with MiXCR from the multiplex PCR reads. Here the sample spans approximately 400,000 distinct CDR3 sequences, around 14% being singletons. The specimen sequenced was blood. These receptors originate from a woman under 30 with Graves' hyperthyroidism.

The table lists this clonotype with many counts. The chain combines TRBV28 with TRBJ1-1, with unresolved D. The CDR3 runs to 15 residues. Germline V gene lookup returns CDR1 MDHEN and CDR2 SYDVKM. Trimming took off 2 bases at V and 0 bases at J, with 10 bases between the two ends. CDR3 DNA sequence: TGTGCCAGCAGTTTAAGGTTGGCCGTGAACACTGAAGCTTTCTTT. Amino acids: CASSLRLAVNTEAFF. The whole variable domain, filled in from reference TRBV28 and TRBJ1-1, reads DVKVTQSSRYLVKRTGEKVFLECVQDMDHENMFWYRQDPGLGLRLIYFSYDVKMKEKGDIPEGYSVSREKKERFSLILESASTNQTSMYLCASSLRLAVNTEAFFGQGTRLTVV.

This clonotype was recorded at least ten times. Here the CDR3 reads CASKVAGTVNEKLFF. The CDR3 DNA sequence: TGTGCCAGCAAAGTTGCCGGGACAGTGAATGAAAAACTGTTTTTT. This rearrangement joins TRBV7-9 to TRBJ1-4; TRBD1 agrees at 7 bases. CDR3 size: 15 residues. Looked up from germline, CDR1 is SEHNR and CDR2 is FQNEAQ (reference sequence). The V segment lost 7 bases and the J segment 5 bases; nucleotides outside the gene matches: 10.

With respect to this clonotype: A read error may be the cause here, since a much bigger clone is one base away. This chain uses TRBV7-2 with TRBJ2-5; 7 bases match TRBD2. Germline CDR1 SGHTA, CDR2 FQGNSA. This CDR3 contains 13 residues. CDR3: CVSSVGLVETQYF. DNA of the CDR3: TGTGTCAGCAGCGTCGGACTAGTGGAGACCCAGTACTTC.

With regard to this clonotype: It may be a read error: a sequence one base away is much more abundant. Because it lacks the conserved phenylalanine or tryptophan at the end, this CDR3 is likely a read error. The CDR3 here is CASSFTGVYEQYL. In DNA, the CDR3 is TGTGCCAGCAGTTTCACGGGAGTTTACGAGCAGTACCTC. V usage is TRBV28 and J usage is TRBJ2-7; a possible D gene is TRBD2 (6 bases). Germline values: CDR1 MDHEN, CDR2 SYDVKM. The CDR3 sequence is 13 residues long. Trimming cost V 3 bases and J 4 bases, with 10 bases left between them.

This clonotype appeared many times. The chain recombines TRBV5-1 with TRBJ1-1; D is undetermined. The CDR3 has 13 amino acids. Germline V lookup: CDR1 SGHRS, CDR2 YFSETQ. Trimming pared 2 bases from V and 4 bases from J, leaving 9 bases between. CDR3 DNA: TGCGCCAGCAGCTTAGAACTCCTCACTGAAGCTTTCTTT. Amino acid sequence: CASSLELLTEAFF.

This clonotype was picked up many times. V gene TRBV29-1 combines with J gene TRBJ1-1; 7 bases are shared with TRBD1. V gave up 7 bases and J gave up 3 bases; unmatched junction bases: 5. Germline values: CDR1 SQVTM, CDR2 ANQGSEA. The CDR3 contains 12 residues. CDR3 nucleotides: TGCAGCGCCTACAGGGGCGACACTGAAGCTTTCTTT. It is translated as CSAYRGDTEAFF.

The sample holds a few counts of this clonotype. The chain is built from TRBV5-1 and TRBJ1-3; D ambiguous. The CDR3 runs 14 residues. Trimming stripped 3 bases from V and 8 bases from J, with 15 bases between. Per the germline V gene, CDR1 is SGHRS and CDR2 is YFSETQ. CDR3 DNA: TGCGCCAGCAGCTCCTCTACCCCAGGAGACACCATATATTTT. Translation gives CASSSSTPGDTIYF.

This clonotype was counted many times. The chain uses TRBV7-9 and TRBJ1-1; 8 nucleotides agree with TRBD1. The CDR3 covers 16 residues. The junction had 5 bases not matched to a gene; V was cut back by 0 bases and J by 2 bases. CDR1 and CDR2 from the germline V gene are SEHNR and FQNEAQ (reference sequence). CDR3 sequence reads: CASSLARDRGNTEAFF. The CDR3 nucleotides read TGTGCCAGCAGCTTAGCGAGAGACAGGGGTAACACTGAAGCTTTCTTT.

In this sample, this clonotype turned up once. A read error is possible here, since a much larger clone lies one base away. The chain employs TRBV28 and TRBJ1-5; D is ambiguous. The CDR3 loop spans 16 amino acids. The V end lost 3 bases, the J end lost 7 bases, and 19 bases lay between the germline ends. Germline V gene lookup returns CDR1 MDHEN and CDR2 SYDVKM. DNA for the CDR3: TGTGCCAGCAGTTTCGGGTCTGGGAATCAAGGACAGCCCCAGCATTTT. Its protein product is CASSFGSGNQGQPQHF.

V usage is TRBV9 and J usage is TRBJ1-1; TRBD1 might be the D (6 bases). The CDR3 covers 15 residues. Trimming took 0 bases from V and 1 from J, leaving 10 bases between them. Looked up from germline, CDR1 is SGDLS and CDR2 is YYNGEE. The CDR3 bases are TGTGCCAGCAGCGTAGTTCAAGGGGGGAACACTGAAGCTTTCTTT. Translating gives CASSVVQGGNTEAFF.